One sample yielded the 4 T cell receptor beta chains listed below, sequenced in a study of Graves' ophthalmopathy and Graves' hyperthyroidism. For repertoire sequencing, the TCR beta CDR3 regions were amplified from RNA transcripts. A first-round RT-PCR used HTBI primers, followed by a second-round multiplex PCR. Using its own MiXCR run on the multiplex PCR reads, TCRdb lists one record per CDR3 protein. Of roughly 700,000 distinct CDR3 sequences in the sample, around 40% were seen once. The sequenced material came from peripheral blood. These receptors all come from an adult man with Graves' ophthalmopathy.

CDR3: CSVVRGRASEAFF. The CDR3 DNA follows: TGCAGCGTTGTCCGGGGACGTGCCTCTGAAGCTTTCTTT. The rearrangement joins TRBV29-1 to TRBJ1-1, with TRBD1 as a possible D gene (5 bases). The V end was cut by 4 bases, the J end by 6 bases, with 15 bases between. Germline V gene lookup returns CDR1 SQVTM and CDR2 ANQGSEA. This CDR3 has 13 residues.

The rearrangement joins TRBV7-9 to TRBJ2-2, with unresolved D. CDR3 length equals 12 residues. V was trimmed by 5 bases and J by 8 bases, leaving 9 bases between them. The germline V gene encodes CDR1 SEHNR and CDR2 FQNEAQ (reference sequence). In DNA form, the CDR3 reads TGTGCCAGCAGCCGGACGGATGGGGAGCTGTTTTTT. Its protein product is CASSRTDGELFF.

The J gene is TRBJ1-2, the V gene TRBV25-1; a possible D gene is TRBD1 (5 bases). The ends were cut back, 4 bases at V and 5 bases at J, with 14 bases in the middle. Looked up from germline, CDR1 is MGHDK and CDR2 is SYGVNS. The CDR3 is 14 residues long. The CDR3 DNA sequence: TGTGCCAGCAGTGCTAGCCGTGGGGGTTATGGCTACACCTTC. Translation gives CASSASRGGYGYTF.

This clonotype was seen a handful of times. This chain's CDR3 is CATSRDGVSVRISGANVLTF. The DNA of the CDR3 is TGTGCCACCAGCAGAGATGGGGTCTCGGTCCGGATCTCTGGGGCCAACGTCCTGACTTTC. The rearrangement links TRBV15 to TRBJ2-6; no definite D call. V shed 0 bases and J shed 0 bases, with 18 bases lying between them. This CDR3 spans 20 amino acids. Germline values: CDR1 LNHNV, CDR2 YYDKDF (reference sequence). Full variable domain (missing parts from reference TRBV15 and TRBJ2-6): DAMVIQNPRYQVTQFGKPVTLSCSQTLNHNVMYWYQQKSSQAPKLLFHYYDKDFNNEADTPDNFQSRRPNTSFCFLDIRSPGLGDTAMYLCATSRDGVSVRISGANVLTFGAGSRLTVL.